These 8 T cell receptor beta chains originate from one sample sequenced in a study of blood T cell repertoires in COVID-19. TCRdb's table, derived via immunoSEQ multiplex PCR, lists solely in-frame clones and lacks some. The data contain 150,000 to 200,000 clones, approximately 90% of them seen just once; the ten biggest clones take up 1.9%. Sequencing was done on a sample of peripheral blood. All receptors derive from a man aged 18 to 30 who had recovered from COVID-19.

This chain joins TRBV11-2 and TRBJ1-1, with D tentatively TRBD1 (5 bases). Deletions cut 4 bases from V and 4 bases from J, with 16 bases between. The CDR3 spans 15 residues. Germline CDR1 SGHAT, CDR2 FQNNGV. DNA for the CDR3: TGTGCCAGCAGCTATTTTTCTGAAAGGGGCACTGAAGCTTTCTTT. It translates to CASSYFSERGTEAFF.

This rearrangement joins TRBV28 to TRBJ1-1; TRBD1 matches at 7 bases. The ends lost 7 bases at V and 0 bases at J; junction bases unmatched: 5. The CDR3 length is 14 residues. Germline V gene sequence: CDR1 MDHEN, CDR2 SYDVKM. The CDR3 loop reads CASTPDRMNTEAFF. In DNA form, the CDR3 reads TGTGCCAGCACCCCGGACAGGATGAACACTGAAGCTTTCTTT. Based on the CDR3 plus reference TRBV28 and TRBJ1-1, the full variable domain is DVKVTQSSRYLVKRTGEKVFLECVQDMDHENMFWYRQDPGLGLRLIYFSYDVKMKEKGDIPEGYSVSREKKERFSLILESASTNQTSMYLCASTPDRMNTEAFFGQGTRLTVV.

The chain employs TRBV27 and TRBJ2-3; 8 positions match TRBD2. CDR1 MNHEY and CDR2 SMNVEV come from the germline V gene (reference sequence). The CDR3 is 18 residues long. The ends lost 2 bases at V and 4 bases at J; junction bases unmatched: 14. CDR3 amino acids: CASSLASGRVSLADTQYF. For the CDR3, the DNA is TGTGCCAGCAGTTTAGCTAGCGGGCGTGTTAGTTTAGCAGATACGCAGTATTTT.

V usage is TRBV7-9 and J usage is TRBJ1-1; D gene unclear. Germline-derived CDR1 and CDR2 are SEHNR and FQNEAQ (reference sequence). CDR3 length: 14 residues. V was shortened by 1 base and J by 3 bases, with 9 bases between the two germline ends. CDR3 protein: CASSLVGEDTEAFF. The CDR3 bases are TGTGCCAGCAGCTTAGTTGGAGAAGACACTGAAGCTTTCTTT.

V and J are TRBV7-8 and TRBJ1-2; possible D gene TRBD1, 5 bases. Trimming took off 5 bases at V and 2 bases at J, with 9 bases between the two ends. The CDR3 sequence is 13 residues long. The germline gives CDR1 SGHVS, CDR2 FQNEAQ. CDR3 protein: CASSGDRNYGYTF. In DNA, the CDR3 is TGTGCCAGCAGCGGCGACAGAAACTATGGCTACACCTTC.

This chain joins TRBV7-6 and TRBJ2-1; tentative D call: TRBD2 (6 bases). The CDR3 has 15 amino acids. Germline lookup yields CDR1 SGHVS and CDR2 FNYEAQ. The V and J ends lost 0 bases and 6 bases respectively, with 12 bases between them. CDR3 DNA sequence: TGTGCCAGCAGCTTAGCGCCGGGACTTAGCAATGAGCAGTTCTTC. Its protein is CASSLAPGLSNEQFF.

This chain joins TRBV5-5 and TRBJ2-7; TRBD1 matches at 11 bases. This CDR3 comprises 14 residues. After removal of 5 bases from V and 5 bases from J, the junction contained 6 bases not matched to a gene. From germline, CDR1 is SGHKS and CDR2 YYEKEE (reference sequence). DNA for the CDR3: TGTGCCAGCAGATCCGGACAGGGGGCTCACGAGCAGTACTTC. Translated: CASRSGQGAHEQYF.

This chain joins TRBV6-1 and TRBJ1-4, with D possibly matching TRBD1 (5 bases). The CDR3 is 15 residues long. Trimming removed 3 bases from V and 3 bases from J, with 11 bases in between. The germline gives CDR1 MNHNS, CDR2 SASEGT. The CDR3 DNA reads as TGTGCCAGCAGTGACGGGGGGTGGGCTAATGAAAAACTGTTTTTT. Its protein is CASSDGGWANEKLFF.